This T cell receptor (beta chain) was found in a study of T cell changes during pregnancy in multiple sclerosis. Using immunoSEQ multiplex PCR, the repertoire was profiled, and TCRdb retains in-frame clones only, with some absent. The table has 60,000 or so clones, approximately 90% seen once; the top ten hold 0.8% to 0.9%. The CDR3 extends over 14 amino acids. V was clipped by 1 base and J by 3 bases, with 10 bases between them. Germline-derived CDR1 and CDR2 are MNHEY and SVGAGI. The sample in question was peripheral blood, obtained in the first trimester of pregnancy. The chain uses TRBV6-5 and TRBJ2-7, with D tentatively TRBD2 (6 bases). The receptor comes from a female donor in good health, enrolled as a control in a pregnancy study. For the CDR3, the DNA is TGTGCCAGCAGTTACTTTCAGGGAGGCTACGAGCAGTACTTC. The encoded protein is CASSYFQGGYEQYF.